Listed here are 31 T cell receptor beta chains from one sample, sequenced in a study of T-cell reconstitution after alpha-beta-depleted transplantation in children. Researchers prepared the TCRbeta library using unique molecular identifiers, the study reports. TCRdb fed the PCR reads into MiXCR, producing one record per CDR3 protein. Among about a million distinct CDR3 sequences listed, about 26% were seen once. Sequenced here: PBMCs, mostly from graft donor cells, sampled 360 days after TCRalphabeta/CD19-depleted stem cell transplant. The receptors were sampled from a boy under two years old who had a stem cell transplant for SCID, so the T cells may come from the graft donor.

CDR3: CASSLELAQYEQFF. The CDR3 DNA reads TGTGCCAGCAGCTTAGAATTGGCCCAGTATGAGCAGTTCTTC. The V gene is TRBV7-2, the J gene TRBJ2-1; D uncertain. V lost 1 base, J lost 8 bases, and 12 bases lay in between. This CDR3 is built from 14 residues. CDR1 and CDR2 (germline): SGHTA, FQGNSA.

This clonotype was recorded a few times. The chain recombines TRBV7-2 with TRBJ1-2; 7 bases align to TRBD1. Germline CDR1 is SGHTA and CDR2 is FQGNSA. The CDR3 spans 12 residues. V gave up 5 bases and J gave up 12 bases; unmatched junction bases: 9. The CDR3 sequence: CASSDPLGGNTF. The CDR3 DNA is TGTGCCAGCAGCGATCCCTTAGGGGGCAACACCTTC.

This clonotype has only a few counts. The chain's CDR3 is CASSQESHNEQFF. In nucleotides, the CDR3 is TGTGCCAGCAGCCAAGAAAGTCATAATGAGCAGTTCTTC. The chain employs TRBV4-2 and TRBJ2-1; D is unclear. Trimming removed 0 bases from V and 7 bases from J, with 7 bases in between. This CDR3 spans 13 amino acids. Per germline, CDR1 LGHNA and CDR2 YNFKEQ.

CDR3 sequence reads: CASSGDPGTYDIQYF. Written as DNA, the CDR3 is TGTGCCAGCAGTGGGGACCCCGGGACCTACGACATTCAGTACTTC. The chain has TRBV28 and TRBJ2-4; D assignment may be TRBD1 or TRBD2 (5 bases each). V shed 5 bases and J shed 8 bases, with 19 bases lying between them. The V gene's germline CDR1 is MDHEN and CDR2 SYDVKM. This CDR3 region has 15 residues.

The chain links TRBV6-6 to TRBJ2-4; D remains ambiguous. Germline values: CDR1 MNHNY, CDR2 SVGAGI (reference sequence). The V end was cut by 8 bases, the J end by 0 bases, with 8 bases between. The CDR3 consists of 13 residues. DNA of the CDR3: TGTGCCAGCGGAGAGTTAGCCAAAAACATTCAGTACTTC. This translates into CASGELAKNIQYF.

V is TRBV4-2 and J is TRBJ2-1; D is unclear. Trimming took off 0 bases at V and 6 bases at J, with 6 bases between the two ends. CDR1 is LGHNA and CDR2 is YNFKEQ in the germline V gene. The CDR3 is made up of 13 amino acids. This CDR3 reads CASSQDEVNEQFF. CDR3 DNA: TGTGCCAGCAGCCAAGATGAAGTCAATGAGCAGTTCTTC.

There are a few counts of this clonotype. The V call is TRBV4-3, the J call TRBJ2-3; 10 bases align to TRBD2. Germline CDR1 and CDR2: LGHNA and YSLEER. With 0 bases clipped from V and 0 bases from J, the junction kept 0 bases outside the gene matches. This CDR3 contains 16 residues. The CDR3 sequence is CASSQEAGGSTDTQYF. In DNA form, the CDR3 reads TGCGCCAGCAGCCAAGAAGCGGGGGGGAGCACAGATACGCAGTATTTT.

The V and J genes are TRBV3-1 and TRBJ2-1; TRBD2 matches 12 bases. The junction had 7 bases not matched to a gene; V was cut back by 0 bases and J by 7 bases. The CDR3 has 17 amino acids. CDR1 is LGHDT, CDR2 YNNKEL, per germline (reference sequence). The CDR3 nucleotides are TGTGCCAGCAGCCAAGACTCTAGCGGGGGGGATATGAATGAGCAGTTCTTC. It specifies CASSQDSSGGDMNEQFF.

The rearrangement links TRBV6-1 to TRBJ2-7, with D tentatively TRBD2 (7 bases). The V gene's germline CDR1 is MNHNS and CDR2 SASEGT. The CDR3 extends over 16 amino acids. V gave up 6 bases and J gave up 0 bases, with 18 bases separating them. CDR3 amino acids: CASSSTEGGSSYEQYF. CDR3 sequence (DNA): TGTGCCAGCAGCTCAACCGAGGGGGGGTCCTCCTACGAGCAGTACTTC.

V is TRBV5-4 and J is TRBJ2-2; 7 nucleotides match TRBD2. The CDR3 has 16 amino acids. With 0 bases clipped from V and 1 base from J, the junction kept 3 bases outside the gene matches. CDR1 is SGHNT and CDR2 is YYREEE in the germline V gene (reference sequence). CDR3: CASSLVGGWNTGELFF. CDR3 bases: TGTGCCAGCAGCTTGGTGGGGGGGTGGAACACCGGGGAGCTGTTTTTT.

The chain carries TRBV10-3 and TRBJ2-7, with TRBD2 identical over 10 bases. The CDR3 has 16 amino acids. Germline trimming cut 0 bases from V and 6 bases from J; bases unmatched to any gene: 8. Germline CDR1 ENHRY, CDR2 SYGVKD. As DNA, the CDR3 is TGTGCCATCAGTGAGTCGGTGACTAGCGGGCAATTCGAGCAGTACTTC. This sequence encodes CAISESVTSGQFEQYF.

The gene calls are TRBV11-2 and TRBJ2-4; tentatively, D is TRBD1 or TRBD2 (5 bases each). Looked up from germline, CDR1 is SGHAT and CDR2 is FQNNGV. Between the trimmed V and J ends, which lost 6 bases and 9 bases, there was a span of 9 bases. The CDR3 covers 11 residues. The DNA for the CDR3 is TGTGCCAGCAGGGGGGATGGCATTCAGTACTTC. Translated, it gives CASRGDGIQYF.

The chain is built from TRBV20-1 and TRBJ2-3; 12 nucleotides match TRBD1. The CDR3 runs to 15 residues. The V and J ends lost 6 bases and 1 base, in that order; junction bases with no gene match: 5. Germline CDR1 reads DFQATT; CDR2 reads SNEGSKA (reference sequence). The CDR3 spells CSAKGDRGRTDTQYF. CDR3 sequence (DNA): TGCAGTGCGAAGGGGGACAGGGGGCGCACAGATACGCAGTATTTT.

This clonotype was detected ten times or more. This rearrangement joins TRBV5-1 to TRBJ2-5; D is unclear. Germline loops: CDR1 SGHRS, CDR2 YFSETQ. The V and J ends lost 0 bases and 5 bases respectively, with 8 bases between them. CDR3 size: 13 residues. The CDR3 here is CASSLDSGETQYF. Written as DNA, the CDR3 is TGCGCCAGCAGCTTGGACAGTGGGGAGACCCAGTACTTC.

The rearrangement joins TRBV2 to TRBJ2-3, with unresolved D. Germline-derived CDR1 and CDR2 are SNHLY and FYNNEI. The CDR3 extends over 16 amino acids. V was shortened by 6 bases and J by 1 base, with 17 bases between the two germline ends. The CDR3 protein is CASSLLGPEGTDTQYF. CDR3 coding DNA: TGTGCCAGCAGCCTCCTCGGGCCAGAGGGCACAGATACGCAGTATTTT.

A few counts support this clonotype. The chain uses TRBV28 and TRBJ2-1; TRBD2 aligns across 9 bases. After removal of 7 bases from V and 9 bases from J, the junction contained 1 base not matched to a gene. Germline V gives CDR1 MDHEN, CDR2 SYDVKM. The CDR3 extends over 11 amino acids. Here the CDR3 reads CASTSGVEQFF. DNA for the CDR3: TGTGCCAGCACTAGCGGGGTTGAGCAGTTCTTC. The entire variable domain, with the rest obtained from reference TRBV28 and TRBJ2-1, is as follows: DVKVTQSSRYLVKRTGEKVFLECVQDMDHENMFWYRQDPGLGLRLIYFSYDVKMKEKGDIPEGYSVSREKKERFSLILESASTNQTSMYLCASTSGVEQFFGPGTRLTVL.

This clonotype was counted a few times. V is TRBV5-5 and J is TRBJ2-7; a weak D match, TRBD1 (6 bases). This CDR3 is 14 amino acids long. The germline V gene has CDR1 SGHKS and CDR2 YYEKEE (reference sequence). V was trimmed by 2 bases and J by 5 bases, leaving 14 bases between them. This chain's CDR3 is CASSFGGIGNEQYF. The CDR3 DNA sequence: TGTGCCAGCAGCTTTGGGGGCATCGGGAACGAGCAGTACTTC.

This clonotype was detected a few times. The CDR3 DNA is TGTGCCAGCAGCCATAGGATGGGCCCTGCATCCTACGAGCAGTACTTC. Encoded protein: CASSHRMGPASYEQYF. The V call is TRBV3-1, the J call TRBJ2-7, with D hard to call. The CDR3 length is 16 residues. V gave up 3 bases and J gave up 1 base, with 16 bases separating them. In germline, CDR1 is LGHDT, CDR2 YNNKEL (reference sequence).

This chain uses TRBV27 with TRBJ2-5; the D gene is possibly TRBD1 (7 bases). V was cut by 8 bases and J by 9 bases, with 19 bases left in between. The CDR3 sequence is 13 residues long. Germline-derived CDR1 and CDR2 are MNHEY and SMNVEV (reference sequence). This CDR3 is CASWEQGGVAQYF. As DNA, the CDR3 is TGTGCCAGCTGGGAGCAGGGGGGAGTGGCCCAGTACTTC.

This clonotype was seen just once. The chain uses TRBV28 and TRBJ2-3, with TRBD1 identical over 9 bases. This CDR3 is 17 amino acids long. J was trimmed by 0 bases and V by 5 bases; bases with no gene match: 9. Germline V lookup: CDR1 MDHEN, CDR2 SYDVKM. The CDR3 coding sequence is TGTGCCAGCAGTACAGGGGGCGGATTCTTTAGCACAGATACGCAGTATTTT. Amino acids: CASSTGGGFFSTDTQYF. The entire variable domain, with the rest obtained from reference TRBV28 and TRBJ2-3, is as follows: DVKVTQSSRYLVKRTGEKVFLECVQDMDHENMFWYRQDPGLGLRLIYFSYDVKMKEKGDIPEGYSVSREKKERFSLILESASTNQTSMYLCASSTGGGFFSTDTQYFGPGTRLTVL.

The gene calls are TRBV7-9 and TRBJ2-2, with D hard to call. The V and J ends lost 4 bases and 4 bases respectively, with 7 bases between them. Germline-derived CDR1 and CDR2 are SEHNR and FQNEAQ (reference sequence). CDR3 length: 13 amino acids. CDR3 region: CASSYTRTGELFF. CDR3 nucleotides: TGTGCCAGCAGCTATACCCGCACCGGGGAGCTGTTTTTT.

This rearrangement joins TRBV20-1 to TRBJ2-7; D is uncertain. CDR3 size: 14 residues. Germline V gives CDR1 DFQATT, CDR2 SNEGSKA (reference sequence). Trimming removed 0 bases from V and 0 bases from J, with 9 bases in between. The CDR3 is CSARDGRSSYEQYF. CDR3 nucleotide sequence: TGCAGTGCTAGAGATGGCCGCAGCTCCTACGAGCAGTACTTC.

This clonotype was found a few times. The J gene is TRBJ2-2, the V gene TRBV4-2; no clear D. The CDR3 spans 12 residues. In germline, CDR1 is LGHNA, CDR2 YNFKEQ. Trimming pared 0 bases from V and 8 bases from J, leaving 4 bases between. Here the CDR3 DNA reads TGTGCCAGCAGCCAAGATCGAGGGGAGCTGTTTTTT. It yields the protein CASSQDRGELFF.

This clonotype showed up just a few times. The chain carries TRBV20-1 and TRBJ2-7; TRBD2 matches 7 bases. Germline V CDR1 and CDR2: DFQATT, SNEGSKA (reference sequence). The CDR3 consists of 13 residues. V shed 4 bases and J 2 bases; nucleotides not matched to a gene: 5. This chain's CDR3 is CSAKRGLTYEQYF. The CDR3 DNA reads TGCAGTGCTAAGCGGGGTCTAACCTACGAGCAGTACTTC.

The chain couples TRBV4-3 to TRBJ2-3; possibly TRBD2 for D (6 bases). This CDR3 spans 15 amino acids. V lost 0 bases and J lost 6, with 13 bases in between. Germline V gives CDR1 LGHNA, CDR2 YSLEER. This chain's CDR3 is CASSQDGGVGDTQYF. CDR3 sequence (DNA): TGCGCCAGCAGCCAAGATGGCGGGGTTGGGGATACGCAGTATTTT.

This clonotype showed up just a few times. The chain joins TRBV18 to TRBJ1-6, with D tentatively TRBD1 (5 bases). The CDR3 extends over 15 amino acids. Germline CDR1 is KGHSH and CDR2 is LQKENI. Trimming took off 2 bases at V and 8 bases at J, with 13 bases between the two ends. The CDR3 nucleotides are TGTGCCAGCTCACCAGCCCCAAGGGGTGATTCACCCCTCCACTTT. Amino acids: CASSPAPRGDSPLHF.

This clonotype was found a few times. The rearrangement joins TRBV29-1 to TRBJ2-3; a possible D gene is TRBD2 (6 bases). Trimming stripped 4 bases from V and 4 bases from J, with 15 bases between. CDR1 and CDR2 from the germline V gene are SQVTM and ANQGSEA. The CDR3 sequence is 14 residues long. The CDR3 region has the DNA TGCAGCGTTGCTGAGGGAGGTGGGTCAGATACGCAGTATTTT. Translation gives CSVAEGGGSDTQYF.

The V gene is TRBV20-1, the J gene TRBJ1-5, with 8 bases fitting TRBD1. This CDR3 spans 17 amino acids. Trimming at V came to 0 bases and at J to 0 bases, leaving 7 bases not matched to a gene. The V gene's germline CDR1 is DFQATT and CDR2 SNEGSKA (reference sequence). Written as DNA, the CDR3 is TGCAGTGCTAGAGAATGGGACAGGCCTTATAGCAATCAGCCCCAGCATTTT. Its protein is CSAREWDRPYSNQPQHF.

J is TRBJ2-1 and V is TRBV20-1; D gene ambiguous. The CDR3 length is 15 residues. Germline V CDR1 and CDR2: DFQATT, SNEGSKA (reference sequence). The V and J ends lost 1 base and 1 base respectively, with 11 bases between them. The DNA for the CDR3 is TGCAGTGCTAGAGCCGATAAGGGATCCTACAATGAGCAGTTCTTC. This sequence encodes CSARADKGSYNEQFF.

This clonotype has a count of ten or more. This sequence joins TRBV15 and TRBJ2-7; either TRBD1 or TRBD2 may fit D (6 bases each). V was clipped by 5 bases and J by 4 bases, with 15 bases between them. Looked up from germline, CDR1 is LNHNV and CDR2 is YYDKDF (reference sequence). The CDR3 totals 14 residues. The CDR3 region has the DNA TGTGCCACCAGCGGGGGGCCGTTCTTATACGAGCAGTACTTC. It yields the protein CATSGGPFLYEQYF.

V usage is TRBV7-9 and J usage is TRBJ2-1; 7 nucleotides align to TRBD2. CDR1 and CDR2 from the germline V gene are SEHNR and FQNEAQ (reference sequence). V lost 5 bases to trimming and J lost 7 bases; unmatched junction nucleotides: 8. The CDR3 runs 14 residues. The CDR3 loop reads CASSLTSVWNEQFF. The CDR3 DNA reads TGTGCCAGCAGCCTCACTAGCGTATGGAATGAGCAGTTCTTC.